Listed here are 19 T cell receptor beta chains from one sample, sequenced in a study of blood T cell repertoires in COVID-19. Method: immunoSEQ multiplex PCR; TCRdb's copy keeps in-frame clones and lacks some. The sample carries approximately 99,000 clones, around 87% recorded once. Material for sequencing was peripheral blood. The receptors were gathered from a human donor in a cohort sampled during active COVID-19.

This chain joins TRBV6-5 and TRBJ2-3; TRBD2 aligns across 10 bases. V shed 2 bases and J 1 base; nucleotides not matched to a gene: 0. The CDR3 length is 15 residues. Germline V gene data show CDR1 as MNHEY and CDR2 as SVGAGI. The CDR3 here is CASSYLAGGTDTQYF. CDR3 in DNA: TGTGCCAGCAGTTACCTAGCGGGGGGCACAGATACGCAGTATTTT.

The chain links TRBV2 to TRBJ2-3; a weak D match, TRBD1 (6 bases). CDR1 is SNHLY and CDR2 is FYNNEI in the germline V gene. V dropped 7 bases and J dropped 2 bases, with 13 bases sitting between them. The CDR3 loop spans 14 amino acids. CDR3 amino acids: CASKGGISTDTQYF. The DNA of the CDR3 is TGTGCCAGCAAAGGGGGTATTTCCACAGATACGCAGTATTTT. Full variable domain (rest looked up from reference TRBV2 and TRBJ2-3): EPEVTQTPSHQVTQMGQEVILRCVPISNHLYFYWYRQILGQKVEFLVSFYNNEISEKSEIFDDQFSVERPDGSNFTLKIRSTKLEDSAMYFCASKGGISTDTQYFGPGTRLTVL.

V usage is TRBV5-1 and J usage is TRBJ2-6, with D uncertain. This CDR3 is built from 17 residues. With 0 bases removed from V and 0 bases from J, the gap between germline ends came to 10 bases. Germline V gene data show CDR1 as SGHRS and CDR2 as YFSETQ. DNA of the CDR3: TGCGCCAGCAGCTTGGGGCGGATCCCCTCTGGGGCCAACGTCCTGACTTTC. Translation gives CASSLGRIPSGANVLTF.

V and J are TRBV24-1 and TRBJ1-3; no clear D. Germline V gene data show CDR1 as KGHDR and CDR2 as SFDVKD. V was shortened by 4 bases and J by 1 base, with 19 bases between the two germline ends. The CDR3 loop spans 18 amino acids. Here the CDR3 reads CATSDHPISRLSGNTIYF. CDR3 sequence (DNA): TGTGCCACCAGTGACCACCCCATTTCGAGGCTTTCTGGAAACACCATATATTTT.

The rearrangement joins TRBV7-2 to TRBJ1-2; a possible D gene is TRBD1 (6 bases). V lost 5 bases to trimming and J lost 8 bases, with 15 bases between them. Germline loops: CDR1 SGHTA, CDR2 FQGNSA. CDR3 size: 13 residues. The CDR3 sequence is CASSQSAGEGYTF. The CDR3 DNA reads as TGTGCCAGCAGCCAGTCGGCAGGGGAAGGCTACACCTTC. The full variable domain, in which reference TRBV7-2 and TRBJ1-2 provide the parts outside the CDR3, is GAGVSQSPSNKVTEKGKDVELRCDPISGHTALYWYRQSLGQGLEFLIYFQGNSAPDKSGLPSDRFSAERTGGSVSTLTIQRTQQEDSAVYLCASSQSAGEGYTFGSGTRLTVV.

As for this clone: The germline gene is not matched at one end of the junction; a read error may be the cause. This chain links TRBV7-7 with TRBJ2-1; 11 bases are a match to TRBD2. CDR3 length equals 15 residues. Germline CDR1 reads SSHAT; CDR2 reads FNYEAQ (reference sequence). As DNA, the CDR3 is TGTGCTAGCAGCTTAGAACTAGCGGGGGTTGGTGAGCAGTTCTTC. It yields the protein CASSLELAGVGEQFF.

The chain recombines TRBV2 with TRBJ2-7; possibly TRBD1 for D (5 bases). Germline lookup yields CDR1 SNHLY and CDR2 FYNNEI. Trimming removed 3 bases at V and 2 bases at J, with 14 bases between. CDR3 length: 15 residues. CDR3 region: CASSDPQGPTYEQYF. The DNA of the CDR3 is TGTGCCAGCAGTGACCCCCAGGGTCCTACCTACGAGCAGTACTTC.

This chain links TRBV28 with TRBJ2-7, with 7 bases fitting TRBD1. Unmatched junction bases numbered 8, after V lost 7 bases and J lost 5 bases. The V gene's germline CDR1 is MDHEN and CDR2 SYDVKM. The length of the CDR3 is 13 residues. CDR3 DNA sequence: TGTGCCAGCAACCCACAGGGGTGGAACGAGCAGTACTTC. This translates into CASNPQGWNEQYF.

The chain uses TRBV19 and TRBJ2-1; TRBD2 matches at 7 bases. This CDR3 comprises 13 residues. Germline V lookup: CDR1 LNHDA, CDR2 SQIVND (reference sequence). J lost 7 bases, V lost 5 bases, and 5 bases had no gene match. The CDR3 sequence: CASSWGRENEQFF. CDR3 coding DNA: TGTGCCAGTAGTTGGGGGAGGGAGAATGAGCAGTTCTTC.

The chain joins TRBV7-9 to TRBJ2-1, with TRBD1 matching 11 bases. Germline lookup yields CDR1 SEHNR and CDR2 FQNEAQ (reference sequence). Trimming removed 6 bases from V and 3 bases from J; junction bases left unmatched: 16. CDR3 size: 19 residues. CDR3 sequence: CASSRPGQGVWSDYNEQFF. The CDR3 nucleotides read TGTGCCAGCAGTCGACCGGGACAGGGGGTTTGGAGCGACTACAATGAGCAGTTCTTC.

The chain uses TRBV7-3 and TRBJ2-2; TRBD1 agrees at 7 bases. Germline V gives CDR1 SGHTA, CDR2 FQGTGA. V was pared by 8 bases and J by 0 bases, with 3 bases of the junction left unmatched. The CDR3 has 14 residues. The CDR3 protein is CASSGQSNTGELFF. DNA of the CDR3: TGTGCCAGCTCGGGACAGTCGAACACCGGGGAGCTGTTTTTT.

J is TRBJ1-2 and V is TRBV5-6; maybe TRBD1 (6 bases). Germline CDR1 SGHDT, CDR2 YYEEEE. V lost 3 bases to trimming and J lost 8 bases, with 14 bases between them. The CDR3 has 13 residues. Here the CDR3 reads CASSWTDRGGYTF. CDR3 nucleotides: TGTGCCAGCAGCTGGACGGACAGAGGCGGCTACACCTTC.

The genes are TRBV4-2 and TRBJ2-7; D not resolved. The V end lost 0 bases, the J end lost 6 bases, and 6 bases lay between the germline ends. The CDR3 runs to 12 residues. Germline V gene sequence: CDR1 LGHNA, CDR2 YNFKEQ. CDR3 DNA: TGTGCCAGCAGCCAAGATCCCCGCGAGCAGTACTTC. Protein: CASSQDPREQYF.

The chain combines TRBV9 with TRBJ2-1; the match to TRBD2 covers 7 bases. Losses at the gene ends were 2 bases for V and 4 bases for J; bases not matched to a gene: 6. CDR3 length equals 15 residues. Per the germline V gene, CDR1 is SGDLS and CDR2 is YYNGEE. This CDR3 is CASSVAGEEYNEQFF. The CDR3 DNA sequence: TGTGCCAGCAGCGTGGCGGGAGAAGAGTACAATGAGCAGTTCTTC.

V gene TRBV4-2 combines with J gene TRBJ1-1; TRBD1 is a possible D gene (5 bases). In germline, CDR1 is LGHNA, CDR2 YNFKEQ. V was cut by 0 bases and J by 0 bases, with 8 bases left in between. There are 15 residues in the CDR3. The CDR3 reads CASSQDQGMNTEAFF. The DNA for the CDR3 is TGTGCCAGCAGCCAAGATCAGGGTATGAACACTGAAGCTTTCTTT.

Notes on this clone: Given the absence of the conserved phenylalanine or tryptophan at the CDR3 end, a read error is likely. The limits of the CDR3 on the DNA are not certain, so only TCRdb's listed CDR3 is given. The rearrangement uses TRBV7-9 and TRBJ2-7; TRBD2 reflects the table's D call only, with no check against the DNA. Germline-derived CDR1 and CDR2 are SEHNR and FQNEAQ (reference sequence). Both ends counted, the CDR3 spans 14 residues. The CDR3 is CASSLDGGIRAPVH.

The J gene is TRBJ2-7, the V gene TRBV11-2; no clear D gene. The CDR3 extends over 15 amino acids. Germline lookup yields CDR1 SGHAT and CDR2 FQNNGV. Trimming shortened V by 4 bases and J by 1 base, and 14 bases separated the two germline ends. For the CDR3, the DNA is TGTGCCAGCAGCTCCCATCCCGGTGGTTCCTACGAGCAGTACTTC. This sequence encodes CASSSHPGGSYEQYF.

This sequence joins TRBV11-1 and TRBJ2-1; 7 nucleotides match TRBD2. Germline V gives CDR1 SGHAT, CDR2 FQDESV (reference sequence). J was trimmed by 7 bases and V by 7 bases; bases with no gene match: 4. This CDR3 is built from 12 residues. DNA of the CDR3: TGTGCCAGCACCTGGGAGGGGAATGAGCAGTTCTTC. Its translation: CASTWEGNEQFF.

The rearrangement joins TRBV14 to TRBJ2-1; TRBD2 might be the D (6 bases). CDR3 length equals 14 residues. Trimming removed 5 bases from V and 3 bases from J, with 11 bases in between. Per the germline V gene, CDR1 is SGHDN and CDR2 is FVKESK. CDR3 sequence: CASSSTGGYNEQFF. In DNA, the CDR3 is TGTGCCAGCAGCTCAACCGGGGGCTACAATGAGCAGTTCTTC. Full variable domain (remainder filled in from reference TRBV14 and TRBJ2-1): EAGVTQFPSHSVIEKGQTVTLRCDPISGHDNLYWYRRVMGKEIKFLLHFVKESKQDESGMPNNRFLAERTGGTYSTLKVQPAELEDSGVYFCASSSTGGYNEQFFGPGTRLTVL.